This TCR beta chain was found in a study of blood T cell repertoires in COVID-19. In the original analysis: Estimates of nucleated cell counts were drawn from the amplification of reference gene primers. The method was immunoSEQ multiplex PCR; TCRdb's version includes in-frame clones alone and lacks a portion of them. That table furnishes V, J and clone size, whereas the DNA furnished D and trimming. Here the sample spans 200,000 to 250,000 clones, 83% being singletons. Germline CDR1 reads MNHEY; CDR2 reads SVGEGT. With 2 bases removed from V and 7 bases from J, the gap between germline ends came to 5 bases. The CDR3 covers 11 residues.

Sequencing was carried out using PBMCs or T cells enriched from blood (not recorded which). The V and J genes are TRBV6-2 or TRBV6-3 and TRBJ2-5, with a possible D match to TRBD2 (5 bases). This clonotype originated in a woman between 50 and 59 years old who had been exposed to COVID-19. The CDR3 spells CASSYAGTQYF. In nucleotides, the CDR3 is TGTGCCAGCAGTTACGCGGGGACCCAGTACTTC.